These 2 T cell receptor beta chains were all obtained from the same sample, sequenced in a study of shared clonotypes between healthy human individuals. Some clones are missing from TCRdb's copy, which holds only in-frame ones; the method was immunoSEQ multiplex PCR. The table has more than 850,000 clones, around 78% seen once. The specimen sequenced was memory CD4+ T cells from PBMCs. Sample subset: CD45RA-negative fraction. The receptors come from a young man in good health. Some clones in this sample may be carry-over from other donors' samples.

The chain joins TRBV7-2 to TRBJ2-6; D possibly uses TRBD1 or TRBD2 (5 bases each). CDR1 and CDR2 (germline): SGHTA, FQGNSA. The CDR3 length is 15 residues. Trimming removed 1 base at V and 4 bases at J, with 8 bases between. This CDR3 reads CASSLGGVGANVLTF. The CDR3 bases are TGTGCCAGCAGCTTAGGAGGGGTCGGGGCCAACGTCCTGACTTTC. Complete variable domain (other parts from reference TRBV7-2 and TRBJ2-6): GAGVSQSPSNKVTEKGKDVELRCDPISGHTALYWYRQSLGQGLEFLIYFQGNSAPDKSGLPSDRFSAERTGGSVSTLTIQRTQQEDSAVYLCASSLGGVGANVLTFGAGSRLTVL.

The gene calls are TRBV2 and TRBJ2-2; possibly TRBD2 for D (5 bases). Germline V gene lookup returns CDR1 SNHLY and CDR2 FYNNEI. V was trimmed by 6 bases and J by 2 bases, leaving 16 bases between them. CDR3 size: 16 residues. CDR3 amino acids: CASRVTSRTNTGELFF. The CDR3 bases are TGTGCCAGCAGGGTAACTAGTCGCACAAACACCGGGGAGCTGTTTTTT.